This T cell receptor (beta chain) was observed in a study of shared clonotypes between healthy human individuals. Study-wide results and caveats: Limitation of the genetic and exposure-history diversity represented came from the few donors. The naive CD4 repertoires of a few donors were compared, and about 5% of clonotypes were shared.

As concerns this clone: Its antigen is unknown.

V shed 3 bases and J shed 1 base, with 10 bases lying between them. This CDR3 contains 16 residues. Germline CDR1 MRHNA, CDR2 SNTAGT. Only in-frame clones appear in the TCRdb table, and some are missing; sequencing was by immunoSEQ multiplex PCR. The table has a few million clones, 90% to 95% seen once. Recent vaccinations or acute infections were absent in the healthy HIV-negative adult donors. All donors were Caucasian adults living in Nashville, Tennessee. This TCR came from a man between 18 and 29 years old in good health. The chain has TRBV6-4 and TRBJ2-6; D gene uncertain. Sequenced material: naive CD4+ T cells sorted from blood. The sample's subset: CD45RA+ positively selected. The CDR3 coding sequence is TGTGCCAGCAGTGAAAGAGGCGGATCTGGGGCCAACGTCCTGACTTTC. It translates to CASSERGGSGANVLTF.